These 4 T cell receptor beta chains originate from one sample sequenced in a study of long-term antiretroviral therapy in people with HIV. The assay used was immunoSEQ (version v3.0), run at survey level. Here immunoSEQ multiplex PCR was the method, and the copy in TCRdb shows in-frame clones only, minus some. This table has tens of thousands of clones, 80% to 90% appearing once. Source: unsorted PBMCs, taken just before starting antiretroviral therapy. These receptor sequences come from a woman younger than 35 with HIV.

This chain links TRBV4-2 with TRBJ2-3; possibly TRBD1 for D (6 bases). Germline V lookup: CDR1 LGHNA, CDR2 YNFKEQ. The length of the CDR3 is 15 residues. V was trimmed by 1 base and J by 2 bases, leaving 10 bases between them. CDR3 sequence reads: CASSQGQGNTDTQYF. CDR3 bases: TGTGCCAGCAGCCAAGGGCAGGGGAACACAGATACGCAGTATTTT.

J is TRBJ2-7 and V is TRBV6-6; D may be TRBD1 (6 bases). The CDR3 is made up of 12 amino acids. Germline assignment: CDR1 MNHNY and CDR2 SVGAGI (reference sequence). V gave up 2 bases and J gave up 5 bases, with 7 bases separating them. Here the CDR3 DNA reads TGTGCCAGCAGTTACCACAGGGACGAGCAGTACTTC. As protein: CASSYHRDEQYF.

This chain connects TRBV5-1 to TRBJ2-1; D gene unclear. Looked up from germline, CDR1 is SGHRS and CDR2 is YFSETQ. This CDR3 is built from 15 residues. V was shortened by 0 bases and J by 0 bases, with 7 bases between the two germline ends. The CDR3 here is CASSLGISSYNEQFF. CDR3 nucleotide sequence: TGCGCCAGCAGCTTGGGGATAAGCTCCTACAATGAGCAGTTCTTC.

This chain connects TRBV21-1 to TRBJ2-1; TRBD2 reflects the table's D call only, with no check against the DNA. TRBV21-1 is a listed pseudogene. This CDR3 contains 17 residues. The CDR3 protein is CASSPLGLAYSYNEQFF. As DNA, the CDR3 is TGTGCCAGCAGCCCGCTGGGACTAGCCTACTCCTACAATGAGCAGTTCTTC.